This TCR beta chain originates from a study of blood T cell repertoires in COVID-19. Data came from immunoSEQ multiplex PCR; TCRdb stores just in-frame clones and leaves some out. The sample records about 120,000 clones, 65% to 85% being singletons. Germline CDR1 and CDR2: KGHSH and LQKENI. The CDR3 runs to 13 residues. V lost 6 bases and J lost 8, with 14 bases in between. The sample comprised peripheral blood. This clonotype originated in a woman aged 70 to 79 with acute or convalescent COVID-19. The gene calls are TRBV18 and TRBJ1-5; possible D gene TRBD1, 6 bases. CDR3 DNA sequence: TGTGCCAGCTCTCCAGGGGTGAGGGAGCCCCAGCATTTT. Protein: CASSPGVREPQHF.